This entry concerns a single T cell receptor (beta chain). Its antigen is not identified. The source of the sample is a study of T cell responses to AZD1222 COVID-19 vaccine. Study-wide points: Along spike, vaccine-associated CD4 TCRs were found throughout, with dominance at 160-218 and 743-854. Only a handful of AZD1222 recipients, roughly 6 in all, had baseline seropositivity. The donors showed a predominance of white British ancestry and of females, with possible underestimation of clonal diversity. Repertoires were collected only later (after the peak T cell response had occurred).

Some clones are missing from TCRdb's copy, which holds only in-frame ones; the method was immunoSEQ multiplex PCR. This sample yields under 250,000 clones, of which 85% to 95% are seen a single time; 0.95% to 1.1% belongs to the top ten. CDR1 is SQVTM, CDR2 ANQGSEA, per germline. J gave up 2 bases and V 6 bases, and 2 bases lay outside the gene matches. The CDR3 spans 14 residues. This sequence was found in an adult in good health. This sequence joins TRBV29-1 and TRBJ2-3, with 13 bases identical to TRBD2. This specimen was peripheral blood, taken on day 0 of MenACWY control vaccination. DNA of the CDR3: TGCAGCGTAGGACTAGCGGGGGACACAGATACGCAGTATTTT. Its protein is CSVGLAGDTDTQYF.